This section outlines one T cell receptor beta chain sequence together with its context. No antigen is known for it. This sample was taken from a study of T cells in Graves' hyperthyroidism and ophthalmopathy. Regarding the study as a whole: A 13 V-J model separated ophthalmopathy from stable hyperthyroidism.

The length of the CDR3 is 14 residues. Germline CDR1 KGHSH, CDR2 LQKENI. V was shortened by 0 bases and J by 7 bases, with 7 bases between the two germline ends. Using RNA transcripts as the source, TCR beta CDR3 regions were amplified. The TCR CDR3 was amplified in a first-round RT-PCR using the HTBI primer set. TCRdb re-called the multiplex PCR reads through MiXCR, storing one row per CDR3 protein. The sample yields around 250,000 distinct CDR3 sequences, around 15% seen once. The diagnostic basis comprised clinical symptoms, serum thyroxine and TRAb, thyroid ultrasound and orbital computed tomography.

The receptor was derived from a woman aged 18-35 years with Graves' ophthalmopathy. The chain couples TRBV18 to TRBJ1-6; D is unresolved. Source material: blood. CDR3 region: CASSPPASNSPLHF. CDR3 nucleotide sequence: TGTGCCAGCTCACCACCCGCATCCAATTCACCCCTCCACTTT.